This TCR beta chain was identified during a study of shared clonotypes between healthy human individuals. General study points: Naive subsets generally exceeded memory subsets in estimated richness.

In the sorted-subset replicate PCRs, 200 ng DNA, 25,000 to 30,000 T cell genomes, was used. Assay used: immunoSEQ multiplex PCR; TCRdb lists only in-frame clones, some missing. The sample comprises fewer than 1 million clones, approximately 97% of which are singletons, and roughly 0.23% rests with the top ten. Naive CD8 cells comprised CD45RO-negative, CCR7-positively selected cells, excluding terminally differentiated effector memory CD45RA+ cells. Concerning this clone: The target antigen is unknown.

In germline, CDR1 is SGHTS, CDR2 YDEGEE. V shed 7 bases, J shed 4 bases, and the junction held 13 bases outside the gene matches. The CDR3 consists of 17 residues. The rearrangement joins TRBV5-8 to TRBJ2-3; TRBD2 matches at 12 bases. Sequencing was done on a sample of naive CD8+ T cells sorted from blood. This TCR derives from a man between 25 and 39 years old in good health. The CDR3 loop is CASPLKTSGSFADTQYF. The CDR3 bases are TGTGCCAGCCCCCTGAAGACTAGCGGGAGTTTCGCAGATACGCAGTATTTT.